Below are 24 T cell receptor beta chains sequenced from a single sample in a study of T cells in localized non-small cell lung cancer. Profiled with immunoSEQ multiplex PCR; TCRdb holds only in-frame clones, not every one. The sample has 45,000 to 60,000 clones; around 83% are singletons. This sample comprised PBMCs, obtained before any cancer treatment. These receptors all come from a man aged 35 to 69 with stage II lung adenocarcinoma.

For the CDR3, the DNA is TGTGCCAGCAGCTCCGGACCCCTAAATGGAAACACCATATATTTT. It is translated as CASSSGPLNGNTIYF. The chain couples TRBV5-5 to TRBJ1-3, with D hard to call. Germline CDR1 SGHKS, CDR2 YYEKEE (reference sequence). The CDR3 has 15 residues. The germline V and J ends were trimmed by 3 bases and 3 bases, with 13 bases remaining between them.

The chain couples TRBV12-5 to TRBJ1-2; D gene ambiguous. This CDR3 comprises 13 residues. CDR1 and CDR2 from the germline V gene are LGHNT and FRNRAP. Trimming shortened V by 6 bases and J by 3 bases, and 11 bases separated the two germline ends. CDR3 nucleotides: TGTGCTAGTGGCCTTGACGGTTACTATGGCTACACCTTC. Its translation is CASGLDGYYGYTF.

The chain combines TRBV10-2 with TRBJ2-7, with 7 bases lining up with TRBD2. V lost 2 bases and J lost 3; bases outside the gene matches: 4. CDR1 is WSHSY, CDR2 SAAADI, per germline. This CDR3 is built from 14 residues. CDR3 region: CASSEGREGYEQYV. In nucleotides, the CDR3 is TGCGCCAGCAGTGAGGGTAGGGAGGGCTACGAGCAGTACGTC.

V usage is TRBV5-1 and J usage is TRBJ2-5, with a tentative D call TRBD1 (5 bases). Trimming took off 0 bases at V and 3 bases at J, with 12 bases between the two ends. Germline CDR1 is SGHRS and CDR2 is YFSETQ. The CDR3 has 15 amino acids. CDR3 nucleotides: TGCGCCAGCAGCTTGGCGGCGACAGACAAAGAGACCCAGTACTTC. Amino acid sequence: CASSLAATDKETQYF.

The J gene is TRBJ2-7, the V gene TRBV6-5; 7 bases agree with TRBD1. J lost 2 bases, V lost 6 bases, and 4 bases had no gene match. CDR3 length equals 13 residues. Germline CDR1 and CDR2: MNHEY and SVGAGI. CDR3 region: CASSRDSAYEQYF. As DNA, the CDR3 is TGTGCCAGCAGCCGGGACAGTGCCTACGAGCAGTACTTC.

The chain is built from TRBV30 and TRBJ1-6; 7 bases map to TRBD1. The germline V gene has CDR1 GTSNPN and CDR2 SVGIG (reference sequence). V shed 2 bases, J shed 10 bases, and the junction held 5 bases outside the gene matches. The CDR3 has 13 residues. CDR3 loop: CAWSRGGLSPLHF. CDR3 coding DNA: TGTGCCTGGAGTCGAGGGGGCTTATCACCCCTCCACTTT.

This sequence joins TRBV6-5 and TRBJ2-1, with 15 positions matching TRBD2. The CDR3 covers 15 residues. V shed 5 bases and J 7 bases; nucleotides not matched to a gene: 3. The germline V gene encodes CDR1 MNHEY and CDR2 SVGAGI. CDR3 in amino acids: CASSRTSGGANEQFF. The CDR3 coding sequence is TGTGCCAGCAGTCGGACTAGCGGGGGGGCTAATGAGCAGTTCTTC.

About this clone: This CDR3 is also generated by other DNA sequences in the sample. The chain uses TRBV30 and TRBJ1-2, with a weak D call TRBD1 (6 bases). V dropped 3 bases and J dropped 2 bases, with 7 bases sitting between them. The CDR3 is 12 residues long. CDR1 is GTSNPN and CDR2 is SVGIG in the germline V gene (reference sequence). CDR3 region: CAWSRGNYGYTF. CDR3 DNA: TGTGCCTGGAGCAGGGGCAACTATGGCTACACCTTC.

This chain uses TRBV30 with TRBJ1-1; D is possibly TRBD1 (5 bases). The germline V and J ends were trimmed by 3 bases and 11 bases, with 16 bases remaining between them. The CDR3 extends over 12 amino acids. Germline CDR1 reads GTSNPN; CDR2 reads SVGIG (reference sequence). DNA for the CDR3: TGTGCCTGGAGCACTTACAGGTTTTTGGCTTTCTTT. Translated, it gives CAWSTYRFLAFF.

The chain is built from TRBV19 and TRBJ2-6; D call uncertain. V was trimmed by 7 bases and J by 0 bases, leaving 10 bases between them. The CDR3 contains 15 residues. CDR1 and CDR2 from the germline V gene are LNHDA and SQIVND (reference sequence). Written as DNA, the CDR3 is TGTGCCAGTAAGGGCAGCAACTCTGGGGCCAACGTCCTGACTTTC. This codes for CASKGSNSGANVLTF.

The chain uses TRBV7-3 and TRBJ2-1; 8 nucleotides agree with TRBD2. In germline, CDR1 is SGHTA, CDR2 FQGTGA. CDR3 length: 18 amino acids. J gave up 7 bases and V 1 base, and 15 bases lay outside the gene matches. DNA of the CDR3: TGTGCCAGCAGCTTAATCGGGGGACTAGGCGGGGAACGGAATGAGCAGTTCTTC. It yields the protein CASSLIGGLGGERNEQFF.

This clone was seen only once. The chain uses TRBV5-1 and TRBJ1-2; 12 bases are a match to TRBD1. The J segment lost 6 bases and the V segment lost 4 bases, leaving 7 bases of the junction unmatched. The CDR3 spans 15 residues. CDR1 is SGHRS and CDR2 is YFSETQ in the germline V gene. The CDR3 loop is CASSLGTGGRDGYTF. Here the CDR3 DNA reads TGCGCCAGCAGCCTGGGGACAGGGGGCAGAGATGGCTACACCTTC.

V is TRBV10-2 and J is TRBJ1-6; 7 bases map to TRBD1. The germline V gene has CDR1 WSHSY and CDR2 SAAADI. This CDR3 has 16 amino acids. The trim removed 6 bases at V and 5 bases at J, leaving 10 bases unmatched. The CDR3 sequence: CASSRAGTVNNSPLHF. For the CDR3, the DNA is TGCGCCAGCAGCCGCGCCGGGACAGTCAATAATTCACCCCTCCACTTT.

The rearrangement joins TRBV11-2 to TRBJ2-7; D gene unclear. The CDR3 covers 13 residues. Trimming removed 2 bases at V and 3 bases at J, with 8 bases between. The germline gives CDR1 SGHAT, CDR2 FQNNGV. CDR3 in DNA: TGTGCCAGCAGCTTAATTATGGACTACGAGCAGTACGTC. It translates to CASSLIMDYEQYV.

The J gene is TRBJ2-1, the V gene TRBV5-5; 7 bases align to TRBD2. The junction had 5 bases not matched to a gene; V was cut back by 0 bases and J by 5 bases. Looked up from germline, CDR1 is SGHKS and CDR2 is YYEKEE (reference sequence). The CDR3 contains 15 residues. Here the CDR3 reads CASSLGGGGNNEQFF. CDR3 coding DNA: TGTGCCAGCAGCTTGGGTGGCGGGGGAAACAATGAGCAGTTCTTC.

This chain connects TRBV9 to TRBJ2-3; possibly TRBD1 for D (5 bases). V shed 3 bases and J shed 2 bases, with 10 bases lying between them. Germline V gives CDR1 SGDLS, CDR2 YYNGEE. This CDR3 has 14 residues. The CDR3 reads CASSAQGTTDTQYF. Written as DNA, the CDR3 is TGTGCCAGCAGCGCTCAGGGAACCACAGATACGCAGTATTTT.

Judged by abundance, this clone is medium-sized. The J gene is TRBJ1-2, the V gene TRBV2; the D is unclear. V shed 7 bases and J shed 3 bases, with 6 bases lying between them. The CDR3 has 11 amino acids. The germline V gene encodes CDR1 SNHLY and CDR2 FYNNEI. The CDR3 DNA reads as TGTGCCAGCAACGTGGACTATGGCTACACCTTC. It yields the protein CASNVDYGYTF.

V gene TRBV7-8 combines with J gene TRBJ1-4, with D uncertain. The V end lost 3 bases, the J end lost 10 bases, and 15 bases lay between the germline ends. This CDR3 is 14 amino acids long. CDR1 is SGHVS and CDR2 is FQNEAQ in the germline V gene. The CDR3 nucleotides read TGTGCCAGCAGCTTTAATCCTGTTCAGCCAAAACTGTTTTTT. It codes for CASSFNPVQPKLFF.

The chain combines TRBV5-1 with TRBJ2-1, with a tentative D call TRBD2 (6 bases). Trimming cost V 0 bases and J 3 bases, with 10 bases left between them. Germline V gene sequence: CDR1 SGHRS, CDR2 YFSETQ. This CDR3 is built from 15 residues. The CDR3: CASSLAGTGYNEQFF. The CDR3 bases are TGCGCCAGCAGCTTGGCCGGGACTGGCTACAATGAGCAGTTCTTC.

This chain's CDR3 is CASSVEGDSSRREGYEQYV. The CDR3 nucleotides are TGTGCCAGCAGCGTAGAGGGGGACAGCTCAAGACGGGAAGGCTACGAGCAGTACGTC. The chain carries TRBV9 and TRBJ2-7, with 7 bases fitting TRBD1. Trimming took 0 bases from V and 3 from J; bases not matched to a gene: 18. The length of the CDR3 is 19 residues. Germline V gives CDR1 SGDLS, CDR2 YYNGEE.

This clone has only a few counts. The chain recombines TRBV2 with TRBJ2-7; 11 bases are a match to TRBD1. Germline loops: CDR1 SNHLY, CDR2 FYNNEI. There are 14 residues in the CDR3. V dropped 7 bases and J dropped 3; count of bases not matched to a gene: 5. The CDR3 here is CASNSGTGGYEQYF. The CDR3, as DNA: TGTGCCAGCAACTCCGGGACAGGGGGCTACGAGCAGTACTTC. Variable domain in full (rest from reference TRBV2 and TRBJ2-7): EPEVTQTPSHQVTQMGQEVILRCVPISNHLYFYWYRQILGQKVEFLVSFYNNEISEKSEIFDDQFSVERPDGSNFTLKIRSTKLEDSAMYFCASNSGTGGYEQYFGPGTRLTVT.

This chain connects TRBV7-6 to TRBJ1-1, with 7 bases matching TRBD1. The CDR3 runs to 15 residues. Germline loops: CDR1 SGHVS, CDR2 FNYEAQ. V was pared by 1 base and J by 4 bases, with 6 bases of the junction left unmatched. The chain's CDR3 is CASSLGQGGITEAFF. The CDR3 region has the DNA TGTGCCAGCAGCTTAGGACAGGGCGGGATCACTGAAGCTTTCTTT.

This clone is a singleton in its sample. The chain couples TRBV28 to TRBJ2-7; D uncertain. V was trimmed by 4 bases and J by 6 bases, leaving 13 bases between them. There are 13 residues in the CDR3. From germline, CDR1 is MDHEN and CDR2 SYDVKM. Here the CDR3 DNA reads TGTGCCAGCAGTTCCCCCACAGTGCTCGAGCAGTACGTC. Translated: CASSSPTVLEQYV.

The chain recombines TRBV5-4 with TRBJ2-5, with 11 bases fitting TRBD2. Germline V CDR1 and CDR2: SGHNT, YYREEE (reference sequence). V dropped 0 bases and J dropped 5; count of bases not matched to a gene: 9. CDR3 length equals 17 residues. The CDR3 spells CASSLDSGGAFGETQYF. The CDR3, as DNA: TGTGCCAGCAGCTTGGATAGCGGGGGGGCCTTCGGGGAGACCCAGTACTTC.